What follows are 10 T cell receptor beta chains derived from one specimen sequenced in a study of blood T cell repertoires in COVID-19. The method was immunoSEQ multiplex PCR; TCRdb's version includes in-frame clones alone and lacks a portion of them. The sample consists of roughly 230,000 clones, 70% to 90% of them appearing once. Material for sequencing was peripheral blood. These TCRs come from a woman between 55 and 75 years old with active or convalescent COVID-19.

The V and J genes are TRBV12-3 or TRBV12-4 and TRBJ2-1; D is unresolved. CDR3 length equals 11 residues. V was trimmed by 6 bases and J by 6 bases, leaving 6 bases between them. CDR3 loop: CASSPGNEQFF. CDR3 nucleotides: TGTGCCAGCAGCCCCGGCAATGAGCAGTTCTTC.

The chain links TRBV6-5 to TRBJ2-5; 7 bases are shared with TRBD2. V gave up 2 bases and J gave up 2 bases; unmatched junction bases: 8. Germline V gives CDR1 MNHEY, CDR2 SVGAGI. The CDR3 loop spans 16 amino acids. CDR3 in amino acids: CASSYTKGLTQETQYF. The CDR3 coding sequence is TGTGCCAGCAGTTACACAAAGGGACTAACTCAAGAGACCCAGTACTTC.

The CDR3 nucleotides read TGTGCCAGCGGGGGGGGTAGCAATCAGCCCCAGCATTTT. This gives the protein CASGGGSNQPQHF. The chain is built from TRBV3-1 (or the pseudogene TRBV3-2) and TRBJ1-5, with D possibly matching TRBD1 (5 bases). The CDR3 runs 13 residues. CDR1 and CDR2 (germline): LGHDT, YNNKEL (reference sequence). V was pared by 8 bases and J by 0 bases, with 8 bases between.

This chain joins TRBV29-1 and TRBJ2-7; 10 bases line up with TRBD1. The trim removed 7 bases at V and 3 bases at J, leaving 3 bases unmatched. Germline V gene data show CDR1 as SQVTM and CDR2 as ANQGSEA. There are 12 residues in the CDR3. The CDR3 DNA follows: TGCAGCGCTGGGACAGGGGACTACGAGCAGTACTTC. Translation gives CSAGTGDYEQYF.

CDR3 protein: CASSYSQGKYEQYF. In DNA, the CDR3 is TGTGCCAGCAGTTATTCCCAGGGAAAGTACGAGCAGTACTTC. The rearrangement links TRBV6-5 to TRBJ2-7; D is possibly TRBD1 (5 bases). The CDR3 runs to 14 residues. Trimming took off 3 bases at V and 4 bases at J, with 13 bases between the two ends. Germline CDR1 MNHEY, CDR2 SVGAGI.

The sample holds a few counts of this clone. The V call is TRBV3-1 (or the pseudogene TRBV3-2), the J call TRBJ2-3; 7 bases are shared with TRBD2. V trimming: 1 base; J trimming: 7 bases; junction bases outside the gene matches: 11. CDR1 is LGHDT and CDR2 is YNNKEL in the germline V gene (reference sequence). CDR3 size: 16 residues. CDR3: CASSQVSAGVLNTQYF. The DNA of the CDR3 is TGTGCCAGCAGCCAAGTTTCGGCGGGAGTGTTAAATACGCAGTATTTT.

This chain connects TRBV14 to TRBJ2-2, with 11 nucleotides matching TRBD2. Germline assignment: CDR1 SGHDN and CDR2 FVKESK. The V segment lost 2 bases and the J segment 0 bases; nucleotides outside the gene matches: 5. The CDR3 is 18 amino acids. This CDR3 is CASSQLAGGLANTGELFF. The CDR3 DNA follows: TGTGCCAGCAGCCAACTAGCGGGAGGTCTCGCGAACACCGGGGAGCTGTTTTTT.

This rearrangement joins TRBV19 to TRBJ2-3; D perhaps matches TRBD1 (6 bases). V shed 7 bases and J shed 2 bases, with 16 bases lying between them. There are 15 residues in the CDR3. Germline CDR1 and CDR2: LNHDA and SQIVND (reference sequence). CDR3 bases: TGTGCCAGTAAAAGGGCAGGGGCCCCCACAGATACGCAGTATTTT. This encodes CASKRAGAPTDTQYF.

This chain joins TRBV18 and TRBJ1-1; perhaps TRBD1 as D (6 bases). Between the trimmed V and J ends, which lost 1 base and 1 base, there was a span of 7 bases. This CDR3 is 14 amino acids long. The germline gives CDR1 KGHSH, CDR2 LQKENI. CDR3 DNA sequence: TGTGCCAGCTCACCACGACAGGAGAACACTGAAGCTTTCTTT. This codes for CASSPRQENTEAFF.

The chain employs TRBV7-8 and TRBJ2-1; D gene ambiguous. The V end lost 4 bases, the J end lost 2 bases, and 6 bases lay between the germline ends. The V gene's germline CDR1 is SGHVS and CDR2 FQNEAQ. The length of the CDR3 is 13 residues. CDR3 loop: CASSSDTYNEQFF. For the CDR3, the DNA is TGTGCCAGCAGCTCAGATACCTACAATGAGCAGTTCTTC.